These 7 T cell receptor beta chains were all obtained from the same sample, sequenced in a study of cytomegalovirus exposure and HLA in healthy donors (dated 2017 in TCRdb). Library prep was done by the immunoSEQ multiplex PCR assay. For the multiplex PCR, a mixture combining 60 forward primers for TCR Vbeta segments and 13 reverse primers for TCR Jbeta segments was used. TCRdb stores this immuneACCESS table with in-frame sequences only. Part of the clones is absent; in the studies checked, under half of the shortfall reflects unresolved V genes, and no reason is known for the rest. The sample profile shows 150,000 to 200,000 clones; around 84% of them were found once. The ten largest clones represent roughly 1.8% of the sample. Sequenced material: PBMCs. The receptor source for this set is a woman under 30 in good health and CMV-seronegative.

V usage is TRBV30 and J usage is TRBJ1-5; D not resolved. In germline, CDR1 is GTSNPN, CDR2 SVGIG (reference sequence). The CDR3 has 12 residues. Trimming removed 1 base from V and 11 bases from J, with 12 bases in between. The CDR3 region has the DNA TGTGCCTGGAGTGGCTATAATAAAGCCCAGCATTTT. Protein sequence: CAWSGYNKAQHF. The entire variable domain, with the rest obtained from reference TRBV30 and TRBJ1-5, is as follows: SQTIHQWPATLVQPVGSPLSLECTVEGTSNPNLYWYRQAAGRGLQLLFYSVGIGQISSEVPQNLSASRPQDRQFILSSKKLLLSDSGFYLCAWSGYNKAQHFGDGTRLSIL.

The chain joins TRBV13 to TRBJ2-3; possible D gene TRBD2, 6 bases. The CDR3 is 15 residues long. V was clipped by 1 base and J by 5 bases, with 13 bases between them. Germline lookup yields CDR1 PRHDT and CDR2 FYEKMQ (reference sequence). DNA for the CDR3: TGTGCCAGCAGCTTAGAAGTCGGGAGTAGAGATACGCAGTATTTT. Amino acids: CASSLEVGSRDTQYF.

The chain has TRBV4-1 and TRBJ2-5; 7 bases are shared with TRBD2. This CDR3 has 16 amino acids. The J segment lost 3 bases and the V segment lost 6 bases, leaving 13 bases of the junction unmatched. Germline values: CDR1 MGHRA, CDR2 YSYEKL. In DNA form, the CDR3 reads TGCGCCAGCAGGCACCACCCGGCGGGAGTTGAAGAGACCCAGTACTTC. This gives the protein CASRHHPAGVEETQYF.

The V and J genes are TRBV30 and TRBJ2-7; no clear D. Germline assignment: CDR1 GTSNPN and CDR2 SVGIG (reference sequence). The length of the CDR3 is 12 residues. The V and J ends lost 1 base and 3 bases respectively, with 7 bases between them. The CDR3 nucleotides are TGTGCCTGGAGTGAGTCGGGCTACGAGCAGTACTTC. This codes for CAWSESGYEQYF.

The V and J genes are TRBV2 and TRBJ1-1; D call uncertain. V lost 10 bases to trimming and J lost 1 base, with 10 bases between them. The length of the CDR3 is 12 residues. The V gene's germline CDR1 is SNHLY and CDR2 FYNNEI. The CDR3 region has the DNA TGTGCCACCGTTGGAGGGAACACTGAAGCTTTCTTT. Amino acid sequence: CATVGGNTEAFF.

The V gene is TRBV5-1, the J gene TRBJ1-1, with D unresolved. Trimming took off 3 bases at V and 3 bases at J, with 15 bases between the two ends. The CDR3 loop spans 15 amino acids. The germline gives CDR1 SGHRS, CDR2 YFSETQ. The CDR3 region has the DNA TGCGCCAGCAGCTCGACTACGAATGGATACACTGAAGCTTTCTTT. Amino acids: CASSSTTNGYTEAFF.

The CDR3 DNA is TGTGCCAGCCTTCCCGGGACAGGGAATGAAAAACTGTTTTTT. This sequence encodes CASLPGTGNEKLFF. The V call is TRBV2, the J call TRBJ1-4; TRBD1 matches at 9 bases. Germline V gives CDR1 SNHLY, CDR2 FYNNEI. This CDR3 has 14 residues. V lost 8 bases to trimming and J lost 5 bases; unmatched junction nucleotides: 6.